These 30 T cell receptor beta chains were all obtained from the same sample, sequenced in a study of T cell changes during pregnancy in multiple sclerosis. Data came from immunoSEQ multiplex PCR; TCRdb stores just in-frame clones and leaves some out. The data hold around 62,000 clones, with about nine tenths observed a single time. The sequenced sample was peripheral blood, obtained in the third trimester of pregnancy. The receptors were gathered from a female donor with multiple sclerosis, enrolled in a pregnancy study.

This chain joins TRBV28 and TRBJ2-7; 8 bases agree with TRBD1. V shed 8 bases and J 3 bases; nucleotides not matched to a gene: 9. Germline CDR1 MDHEN, CDR2 SYDVKM. The CDR3 is 14 residues long. This CDR3 reads CASQRTGTYYEQYF. CDR3 bases: TGTGCCAGCCAGCGGACAGGGACGTACTACGAGCAGTACTTC. Together with reference TRBV28 and TRBJ2-7, the CDR3 gives the full variable domain: DVKVTQSSRYLVKRTGEKVFLECVQDMDHENMFWYRQDPGLGLRLIYFSYDVKMKEKGDIPEGYSVSREKKERFSLILESASTNQTSMYLCASQRTGTYYEQYFGPGTRLTVT.

V gene TRBV7-3 combines with J gene TRBJ2-2, with D possibly TRBD2 on 5 matching bases. Trimming left V 3 bases short and J 5 bases short, with 10 bases between. The CDR3 totals 14 residues. Germline V gene sequence: CDR1 SGHTA, CDR2 FQGTGA. CDR3 sequence reads: CASSFLSGTGELFF. In DNA form, the CDR3 reads TGTGCCAGCAGCTTTCTCTCGGGGACCGGGGAGCTGTTTTTT.

The chain is built from TRBV18 and TRBJ2-1, with D unresolved. Looked up from germline, CDR1 is KGHSH and CDR2 is LQKENI. This CDR3 contains 14 residues. The V end lost 1 base, the J end lost 5 bases, and 9 bases lay between the germline ends. CDR3 nucleotide sequence: TGTGCCAGCTCACCACGTTTCACGGACAATGAGCAGTTCTTC. It encodes CASSPRFTDNEQFF.

V usage is TRBV5-5 and J usage is TRBJ1-1; TRBD1 is a possible D gene (6 bases). The CDR3 runs 12 residues. The ends were cut back, 2 bases at V and 5 bases at J, with 7 bases in the middle. The germline V gene has CDR1 SGHKS and CDR2 YYEKEE (reference sequence). CDR3 bases: TGTGCCAGCAGCTTTCAGGGGACTGAAGCTTTCTTT. It translates to CASSFQGTEAFF.

V usage is TRBV5-4 and J usage is TRBJ2-3; TRBD2 matches 12 bases. Trimming removed 3 bases from V and 5 bases from J; junction bases left unmatched: 4. There are 15 residues in the CDR3. Germline V gene lookup returns CDR1 SGHNT and CDR2 YYREEE (reference sequence). The CDR3 region has the DNA TGTGCCAGCAGCTCGACTAGCGGGAGAGAAGATACGCAGTATTTT. Protein: CASSSTSGREDTQYF.

The V gene is TRBV30, the J gene TRBJ2-1, with D possibly matching TRBD1 (5 bases). Germline CDR1 is GTSNPN and CDR2 is SVGIG (reference sequence). The CDR3 is 11 residues long. V dropped 0 bases and J dropped 15 bases, with 12 bases sitting between them. In DNA, the CDR3 is TGTGCCTGGAGTGTAGTGGGGCGGTTGTTCTTC. Residues: CAWSVVGRLFF.

The rearrangement links TRBV4-1 to TRBJ2-3, with a weak D call TRBD2 (6 bases). This CDR3 spans 16 amino acids. Germline CDR1 MGHRA, CDR2 YSYEKL. V gave up 0 bases and J gave up 0 bases, with 10 bases separating them. Here the CDR3 reads CASSQEAGASTDTQYF. CDR3 nucleotides: TGCGCCAGCAGCCAAGAAGCGGGTGCTAGCACAGATACGCAGTATTTT.

V is TRBV5-4 and J is TRBJ2-2; D is unresolved. The germline gives CDR1 SGHNT, CDR2 YYREEE (reference sequence). The CDR3 totals 16 residues. V dropped 0 bases and J dropped 2 bases, with 11 bases sitting between them. The CDR3 here is CASSLDRLANTGELFF. The CDR3 nucleotides are TGTGCCAGCAGCTTGGATAGATTAGCCAACACCGGGGAGCTGTTTTTT.

The gene calls are TRBV7-9 and TRBJ1-4; 7 bases map to TRBD1. The CDR3 runs to 18 residues. J gave up 8 bases and V 3 bases, and 18 bases lay outside the gene matches. The V gene's germline CDR1 is SEHNR and CDR2 FQNEAQ (reference sequence). The CDR3 coding sequence is TGTGCCAGCAGCTTTTCACTTGGGACCGACAGGGTTGGGGAAAAACTGTTTTTT. This gives the protein CASSFSLGTDRVGEKLFF.

This chain connects TRBV5-4 to TRBJ2-5; D is perhaps TRBD2 (5 bases). The end of the DNA fits TRBJ2-7 better, so the J call may be wrong. This CDR3 is built from 12 residues. Germline V gives CDR1 SGHNT, CDR2 YYREEE (reference sequence). The CDR3 reads CASSSEDLEQYF. In DNA, the CDR3 is TGTGCCAGCAGCTCGGAGGACCTCGAGCAGTACTTC.

The chain is built from TRBV6-5 and TRBJ2-1, with 10 bases aligning to TRBD1. The CDR3 extends over 15 amino acids. Germline V CDR1 and CDR2: MNHEY, SVGAGI. V shed 6 bases, J shed 8 bases, and the junction held 10 bases outside the gene matches. The CDR3 DNA is TGTGCCAGCAGCCAGGACAGGGGGGTGAGCGATGAGCAGTTCTTC. Residues: CASSQDRGVSDEQFF.

This rearrangement joins TRBV5-1 to TRBJ2-1, with 10 nucleotides matching TRBD2. From germline, CDR1 is SGHRS and CDR2 YFSETQ. The CDR3 has 16 amino acids. V was pared by 4 bases and J by 7 bases, with 11 bases of the junction left unmatched. In nucleotides, the CDR3 is TGCGCCAGCAGCGAGGCTAGCGGGAGTTTGGGTAATGAGCAGTTCTTC. Its protein product is CASSEASGSLGNEQFF.

This clone came up a few times. V gene TRBV7-2 combines with J gene TRBJ2-7; 11 nucleotides match TRBD2. Unmatched junction bases numbered 4, after V lost 2 bases and J lost 4 bases. The CDR3 is 15 amino acids. Germline V gives CDR1 SGHTA, CDR2 FQGNSA. As DNA, the CDR3 is TGTGCCAGCAGCTTAACTAGCGGGGGTTCATACGAGCAGTACTTC. Translated: CASSLTSGGSYEQYF.

This clone was seen once. This chain joins TRBV5-8 and TRBJ1-1; TRBD1 matches 7 bases. Losses at the gene ends were 1 base for V and 1 base for J; bases not matched to a gene: 1. CDR1 SGHTS and CDR2 YDEGEE come from the germline V gene. The CDR3 has 14 amino acids. The DNA of the CDR3 is TGTGCCAGCAGCTTGCGACAGGGGAACACTGAAGCTTTCTTT. This sequence encodes CASSLRQGNTEAFF.

The chain employs TRBV18 and TRBJ1-3; 7 nucleotides align to TRBD1. V trimming: 3 bases; J trimming: 2 bases; junction bases outside the gene matches: 4. This CDR3 is 15 amino acids long. Per germline, CDR1 KGHSH and CDR2 LQKENI. The chain's CDR3 is CASSPLQGTGNTIYF. The CDR3 nucleotides read TGTGCCAGCTCACCCTTACAGGGGACTGGAAACACCATATATTTT.

This chain links TRBV10-3 with TRBJ1-2; 11 nucleotides agree with TRBD1. From germline, CDR1 is ENHRY and CDR2 SYGVKD. This CDR3 has 20 amino acids. Unmatched junction bases numbered 24, after V lost 4 bases and J lost 8 bases. This CDR3 reads CAISAPGQGVTPSLSEGYTF. The CDR3 DNA is TGTGCCATCAGTGCACCGGGACAGGGGGTCACACCCTCATTGTCGGAGGGCTACACCTTC.

The chain joins TRBV5-4 to TRBJ2-7; 8 bases line up with TRBD2. The CDR3 is 14 amino acids. Germline values: CDR1 SGHNT, CDR2 YYREEE (reference sequence). Trimming took 7 bases from V and 3 from J; bases not matched to a gene: 9. CDR3 nucleotides: TGTGCCAGCTCTTCAGGGACTAGGGTCTACGAGCAGTACTTC. This codes for CASSSGTRVYEQYF.

The V gene is TRBV5-1, the J gene TRBJ2-2; TRBD1 agrees at 7 bases. The CDR3 contains 15 residues. The V segment lost 2 bases and the J segment 2 bases; nucleotides outside the gene matches: 3. CDR1 and CDR2 (germline): SGHRS, YFSETQ. The CDR3 region is CASSLGGANTGELFF. The CDR3 DNA follows: TGCGCCAGCAGCTTAGGGGGCGCTAACACCGGGGAGCTGTTTTTT.

This clone was detected only a few times. The J gene is TRBJ1-1, the V gene TRBV4-2, with D possibly being TRBD1 (6 bases). CDR1 LGHNA and CDR2 YNFKEQ come from the germline V gene. Trimming stripped 1 base from V and 6 bases from J, with 15 bases between. The CDR3 loop spans 15 amino acids. As DNA, the CDR3 is TGTGCCAGCAGCCAAGGTGAGGGACATTCGGCTGAAGCTTTCTTT. The encoded protein is CASSQGEGHSAEAFF.

This chain connects TRBV27 to TRBJ2-7; tentatively, D is TRBD2 (6 bases). The CDR3 spans 15 residues. V dropped 4 bases and J dropped 0 bases, with 13 bases sitting between them. Germline assignment: CDR1 MNHEY and CDR2 SMNVEV (reference sequence). Here the CDR3 reads CASSSRGTDSYEQYF. The CDR3 DNA reads as TGTGCCAGCAGTTCCCGGGGGACCGACTCCTACGAGCAGTACTTC.

V gene TRBV7-8 combines with J gene TRBJ1-1; tentatively, D is TRBD1 (6 bases). The germline gives CDR1 SGHVS, CDR2 FQNEAQ. CDR3 length equals 13 residues. Trimming removed 3 bases at V and 4 bases at J, with 9 bases between. The CDR3 sequence: CASSFQQGTEAFF. CDR3 bases: TGTGCCAGCAGCTTCCAACAGGGCACTGAAGCTTTCTTT. Looking up the rest from reference TRBV7-8 and TRBJ1-1 gives the full variable domain: GAGVSQSPRYKVAKRGQDVALRCDPISGHVSLFWYQQALGQGPEFLTYFQNEAQLDKSGLPSDRFFAERPEGSVSTLKIQRTQQEDSAVYLCASSFQQGTEAFFGQGTRLTVV.

The V call is TRBV9, the J call TRBJ2-7, with 11 bases fitting TRBD2. The CDR3 covers 15 residues. Per the germline V gene, CDR1 is SGDLS and CDR2 is YYNGEE. V shed 4 bases, J shed 6 bases, and the junction held 9 bases outside the gene matches. The CDR3 region is CASSSHSGGAPEQYF. In DNA, the CDR3 is TGTGCCAGCAGCTCCCATAGCGGGGGGGCCCCCGAGCAGTACTTC.

The CDR3 nucleotides are TGTGCCTGGAGTGCGCCGGGACAGTACACCGGGGAGCTGTTTTTT. Encoded protein: CAWSAPGQYTGELFF. V and J are TRBV30 and TRBJ2-2, with 7 nucleotides matching TRBD1. There are 15 residues in the CDR3. Trimming cost V 1 base and J 3 bases; bases outside gene matches: 5. Germline V lookup: CDR1 GTSNPN, CDR2 SVGIG (reference sequence).

In this sample, this clone turned up once. The chain combines TRBV7-3 with TRBJ2-1, with 8 bases that match TRBD2. Germline V gene data show CDR1 as SGHTA and CDR2 as FQGTGA. The CDR3 has 16 residues. V was pared by 2 bases and J by 0 bases, with 3 bases of the junction left unmatched. Here the CDR3 DNA reads TGTGCCAGCAGCTTAGGGGGGACTAGCTCCTACAATGAGCAGTTCTTC. Residues: CASSLGGTSSYNEQFF.

This clone came up a few times. The chain combines TRBV30 with TRBJ1-2, with TRBD1 matching 11 bases. Germline trimming cut 2 bases from V and 3 bases from J; bases unmatched to any gene: 11. The CDR3 is 17 residues long. Germline V gene sequence: CDR1 GTSNPN, CDR2 SVGIG (reference sequence). The CDR3 region has the DNA TGTGCCTGGAGTCTATTTGTGGGACAGGGGGTTCACTATGGCTACACCTTC. Its protein is CAWSLFVGQGVHYGYTF.

This chain connects TRBV27 to TRBJ1-2; TRBD1 agrees at 9 bases. This CDR3 comprises 17 residues. Germline V gene data show CDR1 as MNHEY and CDR2 as SMNVEV (reference sequence). The V gene end was trimmed by 2 bases and the J gene end by 0 bases; junction bases not matched to a gene: 7. CDR3 bases: TGTGCCAGCAGTTTAGGGGGACAGGGCTTCTCTAACTATGGCTACACCTTC. Amino acid sequence: CASSLGGQGFSNYGYTF.

Regarding this clone: This sample includes further DNA sequences coding for the same CDR3. This sequence joins TRBV5-1 and TRBJ2-1; D remains ambiguous. Germline V lookup: CDR1 SGHRS, CDR2 YFSETQ. Trimming took off 0 bases at V and 7 bases at J, with 5 bases between the two ends. The CDR3 has 12 amino acids. CDR3 loop: CASSLDSNEQFF. The DNA of the CDR3 is TGCGCCAGCAGCTTGGACAGTAATGAGCAGTTCTTC.

The rearrangement links TRBV7-2 to TRBJ2-3; 7 bases map to TRBD2. V shed 1 base and J 1 base; nucleotides not matched to a gene: 8. CDR1 is SGHTA and CDR2 is FQGNSA in the germline V gene. CDR3 size: 17 residues. DNA of the CDR3: TGTGCCAGCAGCTTAGTTTGGCTAGCGGTGGGCACAGATACGCAGTATTTT. Translated, it gives CASSLVWLAVGTDTQYF.

This rearrangement joins TRBV29-1 to TRBJ2-7; 12 bases are a match to TRBD2. The CDR3 runs 13 residues. In germline, CDR1 is SQVTM, CDR2 ANQGSEA. After removal of 7 bases from V and 5 bases from J, the junction contained 6 bases not matched to a gene. The CDR3, as DNA: TGCAGCGCCCTAGCGGGAGGGCCTGACGAGCAGTACTTC. This gives the protein CSALAGGPDEQYF.

The chain combines TRBV5-1 with TRBJ2-5; D remains ambiguous. CDR3 length: 14 amino acids. Germline values: CDR1 SGHRS, CDR2 YFSETQ. Trimming left V 0 bases short and J 4 bases short, with 10 bases between. CDR3 in DNA: TGCGCCAGCAGCTTGGGTACCAGTCCAGAGACCCAGTACTTC. This encodes CASSLGTSPETQYF.